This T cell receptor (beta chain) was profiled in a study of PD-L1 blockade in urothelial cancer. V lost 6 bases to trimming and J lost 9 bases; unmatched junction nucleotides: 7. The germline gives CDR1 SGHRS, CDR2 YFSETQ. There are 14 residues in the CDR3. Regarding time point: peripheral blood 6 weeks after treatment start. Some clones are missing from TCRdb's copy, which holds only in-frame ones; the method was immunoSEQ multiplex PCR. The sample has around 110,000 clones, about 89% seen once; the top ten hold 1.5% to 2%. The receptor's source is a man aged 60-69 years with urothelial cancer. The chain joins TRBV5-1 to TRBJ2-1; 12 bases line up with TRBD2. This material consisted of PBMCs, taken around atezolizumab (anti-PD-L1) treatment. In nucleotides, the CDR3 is TGCGCCAGCACCGAGACTAGCGGGGGCACTGAGCAGTTCTTC. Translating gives CASTETSGGTEQFF. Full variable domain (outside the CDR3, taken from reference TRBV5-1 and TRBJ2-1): KAGVTQTPRYLIKTRGQQVTLSCSPISGHRSVSWYQQTPGQGLQFLFEYFSETQRNKGNFPGRFSGRQFSNSRSEMNVSTLELGDSALYLCASTETSGGTEQFFGPGTRLTVL.